The 5 T cell receptor beta chains given below trace back to one sample, sequenced in a study of blood T cell repertoires in COVID-19. TCRdb keeps only in-frame clones here, not all; method: immunoSEQ multiplex PCR. The sample includes around 130,000 clones, just under 85% of them seen just once. Material for sequencing was PBMCs or T cells enriched from blood (not recorded which). These receptors all stem from a woman aged 50 to 65 with acute COVID-19.

The V gene is TRBV4-3, the J gene TRBJ2-2, with unresolved D. CDR1 and CDR2 from the germline V gene are LGHNA and YSLEER. The V gene lost 0 bases and the J gene lost 3 bases, with 11 bases spanning the gap. This CDR3 region has 16 residues. CDR3 in amino acids: CASSQERVRYTGELFF. The CDR3 DNA is TGCGCCAGCAGCCAAGAGAGAGTGCGGTACACCGGGGAGCTGTTTTTT.

This clone was detected only a few times. J is TRBJ1-2 and V is TRBV12-3 or TRBV12-4, with 8 bases matching TRBD1. Trimming took 5 bases from V and 6 from J; bases not matched to a gene: 2. CDR3 size: 12 residues. The DNA of the CDR3 is TGTGCCAGCAGTAGACAGGGGCATGGCTACACCTTC. Its protein is CASSRQGHGYTF.

This clone was found a few times. The rearrangement joins TRBV7-9 to TRBJ1-2; D unresolved. The CDR3 consists of 17 residues. Per germline, CDR1 SEHNR and CDR2 FQNEAQ (reference sequence). V dropped 3 bases and J dropped 4 bases, with 21 bases sitting between them. The CDR3 nucleotides are TGTGCCAGCAGCTTCAGTATTAGCGGGCAGAGCGGCTATGGCTACACCTTC. This sequence encodes CASSFSISGQSGYGYTF.

This chain uses TRBV11-2 with TRBJ1-1, with D possibly matching TRBD1 (5 bases). This CDR3 spans 15 amino acids. Trimming cost V 8 bases and J 0 bases, with 16 bases left between them. The germline V gene encodes CDR1 SGHAT and CDR2 FQNNGV. Here the CDR3 reads CASLWGAGVNTEAFF. CDR3 bases: TGTGCCAGCCTCTGGGGCGCAGGAGTGAACACTGAAGCTTTCTTT.

This clone showed up just once. The V gene is TRBV5-1, the J gene TRBJ2-5, with D perhaps TRBD1 (5 bases). The CDR3 has 14 amino acids. Trimming cost V 4 bases and J 2 bases, with 12 bases left between them. The germline V gene has CDR1 SGHRS and CDR2 YFSETQ. CDR3 nucleotides: TGCGCCAGCAGCCCCCAGGGTAGACAAGAGACCCAGTACTTC. Residues: CASSPQGRQETQYF.